A single sample gave rise to the 8 T cell receptor beta chains below, sequenced in a study of CD8 T cells in Susac syndrome. Random hexamers were used to reverse transcribe about 0.5 to 1 ug of RNA. TCRdb used MiXCR to reprocess the immunoSEQ multiplex PCR reads, holding one entry per CDR3 protein. The sample has more than 250,000 distinct CDR3 sequences, 90% to 95% seen once; the top ten hold about 0.07%. Sequenced: CD4+ T cells from PBMCs. All receptors come from a human donor with multiple sclerosis.

Here the CDR3 DNA reads TGTGCCAGCAGCTTTAGCGGGAGCCAAGAGACCCAGTACTTC. This sequence encodes CASSFSGSQETQYF. The chain carries TRBV9 and TRBJ2-5, with 9 bases fitting TRBD2. CDR1 is SGDLS and CDR2 is YYNGEE in the germline V gene. J was trimmed by 1 base and V by 4 bases; bases with no gene match: 2. This CDR3 comprises 14 residues.

The rearrangement uses TRBV7-2 and TRBJ2-3; D is undetermined. V lost 5 bases and J lost 2, with 11 bases in between. Germline V gene data show CDR1 as SGHTA and CDR2 as FQGNSA. CDR3 length: 14 amino acids. The CDR3 here is CASSITATTDTQYF. The CDR3 DNA is TGTGCCAGCAGCATAACAGCTACCACAGATACGCAGTATTTT. Full variable domain (missing parts from reference TRBV7-2 and TRBJ2-3): GAGVSQSPSNKVTEKGKDVELRCDPISGHTALYWYRQSLGQGLEFLIYFQGNSAPDKSGLPSDRFSAERTGGSVSTLTIQRTQQEDSAVYLCASSITATTDTQYFGPGTRLTVL.

The chain recombines TRBV20-1 with TRBJ1-5, with D tentatively TRBD1 (5 bases). Germline-derived CDR1 and CDR2 are DFQATT and SNEGSKA (reference sequence). Trimming shortened V by 3 bases and J by 0 bases, and 15 bases separated the two germline ends. The CDR3 contains 16 residues. Written as DNA, the CDR3 is TGCAGTGCTAGCCGTGGCCGGGGCCATAGCAATCAGCCCCAGCATTTT. Its protein is CSASRGRGHSNQPQHF.

This chain links TRBV7-3 with TRBJ2-5; D perhaps matches TRBD2 (7 bases). The length of the CDR3 is 14 residues. Germline CDR1 and CDR2: SGHTA and FQGTGA. V was trimmed by 11 bases and J by 3 bases, leaving 19 bases between them. The CDR3 is CAPTKGGDEETQYF. The CDR3 nucleotides are TGTGCCCCGACGAAGGGGGGGGACGAAGAGACCCAGTACTTC.

The chain couples TRBV7-3 to TRBJ1-1; D unclear. The CDR3 is 13 residues long. V lost 5 bases to trimming and J lost 1 base, with 8 bases between them. Looked up from germline, CDR1 is SGHTA and CDR2 is FQGTGA. CDR3 sequence: CASSEDWNTEAFF. The DNA of the CDR3 is TGTGCCAGCAGCGAGGACTGGAACACTGAAGCTTTCTTT.

The chain is built from TRBV28 and TRBJ1-5, with D possibly TRBD1 on 5 matching bases. Germline V gives CDR1 MDHEN, CDR2 SYDVKM. The V and J ends lost 6 bases and 10 bases respectively, with 16 bases between them. The CDR3 contains 13 residues. The CDR3 coding sequence is TGTGCCAGCAGACGGGACTCCCCGGCTCCCCAGCATTTT. The encoded protein is CASRRDSPAPQHF. The full variable domain, in which reference TRBV28 and TRBJ1-5 provide the parts outside the CDR3, is DVKVTQSSRYLVKRTGEKVFLECVQDMDHENMFWYRQDPGLGLRLIYFSYDVKMKEKGDIPEGYSVSREKKERFSLILESASTNQTSMYLCASRRDSPAPQHFGDGTRLSIL.

The CDR3 coding sequence is TGTGCCAGCAGGCCCCAGGGGGCCTACGAGCAGTACTTC. This gives the protein CASRPQGAYEQYF. The chain uses TRBV12-3 or TRBV12-4 and TRBJ2-7, with 7 positions matching TRBD1. V gave up 6 bases and J gave up 2 bases; unmatched junction bases: 4. The CDR3 contains 13 residues.

The CDR3 sequence is CASSQEAQGAALRRQYF. CDR3 coding DNA: TGCGCCAGCAGCCAAGAGGCCCAAGGGGCGGCCCTACGAAGGCAGTACTTC. V and J are TRBV4-1 and TRBJ2-7; a possible D gene is TRBD1 (5 bases). Germline V CDR1 and CDR2: MGHRA, YSYEKL. The length of the CDR3 is 17 residues. V was pared by 0 bases and J by 9 bases, with 24 bases between.